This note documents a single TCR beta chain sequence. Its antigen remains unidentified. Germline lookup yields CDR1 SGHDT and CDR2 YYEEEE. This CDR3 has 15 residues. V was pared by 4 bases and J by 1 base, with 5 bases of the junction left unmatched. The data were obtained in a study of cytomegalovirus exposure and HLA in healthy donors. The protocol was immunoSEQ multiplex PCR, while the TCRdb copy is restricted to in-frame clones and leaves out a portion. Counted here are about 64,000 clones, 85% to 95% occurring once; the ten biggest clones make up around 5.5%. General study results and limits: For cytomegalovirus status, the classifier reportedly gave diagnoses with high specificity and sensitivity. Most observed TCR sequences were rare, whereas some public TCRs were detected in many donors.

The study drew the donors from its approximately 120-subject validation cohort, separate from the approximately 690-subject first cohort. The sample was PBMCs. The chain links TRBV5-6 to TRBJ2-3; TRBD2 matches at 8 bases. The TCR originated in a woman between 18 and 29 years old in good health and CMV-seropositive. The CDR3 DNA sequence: TGTGCCAGCAGCCCGCGGGGGGTGGGCACAGATACGCAGTATTTT. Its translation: CASSPRGVGTDTQYF.